A selection of T cell receptor beta chains follows, all from one sample in a study of blood T cell repertoires in COVID-19. Some clones are missing from TCRdb's copy, which holds only in-frame ones; the method was immunoSEQ multiplex PCR. Found here are about 66,000 clones, roughly 88% of them singletons; the top ten hold 5% to 7%. Sequencing was carried out using peripheral blood. Source of these receptors: an older woman with acute or convalescent COVID-19. CDR3s include the opening cysteine and the closing phenylalanine or tryptophan. A D gene is named only where the DNA matches it firmly. Clone sizes are given selectively: once, few, many, or a class where the clone is expanded.

V,D,size,J,CDR3,DNA
TRBV7-9,TRBD1,-,TRBJ1-1,CASSLTQGAEAFF,TGTGCCAGCAGCTTGACCCAGGGGGCCGAAGCTTTCTTT
TRBV3-1/TRBV3-2,-,-,TRBJ1-5,CASSQLGSNQPQHF,TGTGCCAGCAGCCAACTAGGTTCCAATCAGCCCCAGCATTTT
TRBV18,TRBD2,-,TRBJ2-7,CASSLGTSGYEQYF,TGTGCCAGCTCACTCGGGACTAGCGGCTACGAGCAGTACTTC
TRBV7-9,-,few,TRBJ1-1,CASSLDQGPAFF,TGTGCCAGCAGCTTAGATCAGGGTCCTGCTTTCTTT
TRBV3-1/TRBV3-2,TRBD2,-,TRBJ2-6,CASSAGGSGANVLTF,TGTGCCAGCAGCGCGGGAGGGTCGGGGGCCAACGTCCTGACTTTC
TRBV11-3,TRBD1,-,TRBJ2-1,CASSLGDSSYNEQFF,TGTGCCAGCAGCCTCGGGGACAGCTCCTACAATGAGCAGTTCTTC
TRBV5-6,TRBD1,-,TRBJ1-4,CASSSPLTGIANEKLFF,TGTGCCAGCAGCTCCCCTTTGACAGGGATAGCTAATGAAAAACTGTTTTTT
TRBV28,TRBD1,-,TRBJ1-2,CASKGANYGYTF,TGTGCCAGCAAGGGGGCCAACTATGGCTACACCTTC
TRBV4-1,TRBD1,-,TRBJ1-1,CASSHPGQGATEAFF,TGCGCCAGCAGCCACCCGGGACAGGGGGCTACTGAAGCTTTCTTT
TRBV6-5,-,-,TRBJ2-1,CASSLQGSSYNEQFF,TGTGCCAGCAGCCTCCAGGGGAGTTCCTACAATGAGCAGTTCTTC
TRBV4-1,TRBD2,-,TRBJ2-1,CASSQERGTSRDNEQFF,TGCGCCAGCAGCCAAGAACGCGGGACTAGCAGAGACAATGAGCAGTTCTTC
TRBV2,-,-,TRBJ2-2,CASTWEAGGTGELFF,TGTGCCAGTACTTGGGAGGCCGGAGGCACCGGGGAGCTGTTTTTT
TRBV7-2,TRBD2,-,TRBJ2-7,CASSLGGGSYEQYF,TGTGCCAGCAGCTTAGGGGGGGGCTCCTACGAGCAGTACTTC
TRBV5-1,-,-,TRBJ2-1,CASSSGTPGVEQFF,TGCGCCAGCAGCTCTGGGACTCCGGGGGTTGAGCAGTTCTTC
TRBV5-1,-,-,TRBJ2-5,CASSLLQETQYF,TGCGCCAGCAGCTTGCTCCAAGAGACCCAGTACTTC
TRBV5-4,TRBD1,-,TRBJ1-1,CASSLGTENTEAFF,TGTGCCAGCAGCTTAGGGACAGAGAACACTGAAGCTTTCTTT
TRBV19,-,-,TRBJ2-5,CASSPGTSQETQYF,TGTGCCAGTAGCCCCGGGACAAGCCAAGAGACCCAGTACTTC
TRBV28,-,-,TRBJ1-3,CASSLVTAGNTIYF,TGTGCCAGCAGTCTAGTGACAGCTGGAAACACCATATATTTT
TRBV14,TRBD1,-,TRBJ1-6,CASSQQGASYSPLHF,TGTGCCAGCAGCCAACAGGGGGCTTCGTATTCACCCCTCCACTTT
TRBV6-5,TRBD1,-,TRBJ1-3,CASTEQTGDGNTIYF,TGTGCCAGCACCGAACAGACAGGGGATGGAAACACCATATATTTT
TRBV9,-,-,TRBJ2-3,CASSVGATHTDTQYF,TGTGCCAGCAGCGTAGGGGCAACCCACACAGATACGCAGTATTTT
TRBV5-1,TRBD1,once,TRBJ2-3,CASSAGQGRTDTQYF,TGCGCCAGCAGCGCGGGACAGGGGCGCACAGATACGCAGTATTTT
TRBV2,-,-,TRBJ2-6,CASTFSGANVLTF,TGTGCCAGCACTTTTTCTGGGGCCAACGTCCTGACTTTC
TRBV12-3/TRBV12-4,-,-,TRBJ2-2,CASSFSGELFF,TGTGCCAGCAGTTTCTCCGGGGAGCTGTTTTTT
TRBV28,-,-,TRBJ1-5,CASSLWAGGNQPQHF,TGTGCCAGCAGTTTATGGGCGGGGGGGAATCAGCCCCAGCATTTT
TRBV6-4,TRBD1,-,TRBJ1-1,CASRPTGGTEAFF,TGTGCCAGCAGACCGACAGGGGGCACTGAAGCTTTCTTT
TRBV12-3/TRBV12-4,TRBD1,-,TRBJ2-7,CASSPSGGYEQYF,TGTGCCAGCAGCCCTTCAGGGGGCTACGAGCAGTACTTC
TRBV2,TRBD2,-,TRBJ2-4,CASSGLAGAKNIQYF,TGTGCCAGCAGTGGACTAGCGGGGGCCAAAAACATTCAGTACTTC
TRBV5-1,TRBD1,-,TRBJ2-7,CASSSDPTGDSFSHYEQYF,TGCGCCAGCAGCTCAGACCCAACAGGGGATTCTTTTTCCCACTACGAGCAGTACTTC
TRBV18,-,-,TRBJ1-1,CASSPPGETNTEAFF,TGTGCCAGCTCACCACCCGGGGAAACGAATACTGAAGCTTTCTTT
TRBV19,-,-,TRBJ2-6,CASSSQISGANVLTF,TGTGCCAGTAGTTCCCAGATCTCTGGGGCCAACGTCCTGACTTTC
TRBV28,TRBD1,-,TRBJ2-1,CASTRDRVHREQFF,TGTGCCAGCACTCGGGACAGGGTCCATCGAGAGCAGTTCTTC
TRBV19,TRBD2,-,TRBJ2-1,CASSGTSGSYNEQFF,TGTGCCAGTAGTGGGACTAGCGGGAGTTACAATGAGCAGTTCTTC
TRBV15,-,-,TRBJ1-5,CATSRDQNQPQHF,TGTGCCACCAGCAGAGACCAGAATCAGCCCCAGCATTTT
TRBV2,TRBD2,-,TRBJ2-7,CASGTSDAYEQYF,TGTGCCAGTGGGACTAGCGACGCCTACGAGCAGTACTTC
TRBV28,-,-,TRBJ1-4,CASSIRLDSSFNEKLFF,TGTGCCAGCAGTATCCGTTTGGACAGTTCTTTTAATGAAAAACTGTTTTTT
TRBV7-9,TRBD1,-,TRBJ2-3,CASSSDAFTGQGTTDTQYF,TGTGCCAGCAGCTCAGACGCGTTTACGGGACAGGGGACCACAGATACGCAGTATTTT
TRBV19,TRBD1,-,TRBJ2-4,CASSPRQGSKNIQYF,TGTGCCAGTAGTCCTAGACAGGGATCCAAAAACATTCAGTACTTC
TRBV6-5,-,-,TRBJ1-1,CASSPGRGGTEAFF,TGTGCCAGCAGTCCGGGTCGCGGAGGGACTGAAGCTTTCTTT
TRBV2,TRBD1,-,TRBJ1-4,CAIKIRQGAEKLFF,TGTGCCATCAAGATCCGACAGGGGGCCGAAAAACTGTTTTTT
TRBV6-5,TRBD1,-,TRBJ1-1,CASSRDSLNTEAFF,TGTGCCAGCTCCCGGGACAGCTTGAACACTGAAGCTTTCTTT
TRBV19,-,few,TRBJ1-5,CASQRRGGNQPQHF,TGTGCCAGTCAGAGGCGGGGTGGGAATCAGCCCCAGCATTTT
TRBV7-2,TRBD1,-,TRBJ1-4,CASSEGGRIDEKLFF,TGTGCCAGCTCAGAAGGGGGCAGGATCGATGAAAAACTGTTTTTT
TRBV7-2,-,-,TRBJ1-5,CASSLGEGFQPQHF,TGTGCCAGCAGCTTAGGTGAGGGATTTCAGCCCCAGCATTTT
TRBV28,TRBD1,-,TRBJ2-7,CASRLRQGWSYEQYF,TGTGCCAGCAGGCTCCGACAGGGGTGGTCCTACGAGCAGTACTTC
TRBV11-1,TRBD2,-,TRBJ2-7,CASSFAGGYEQYF,TGTGCCAGCAGCTTCGCGGGAGGCTACGAGCAGTACTTC
TRBV12-3/TRBV12-4,-,-,TRBJ1-1,CASSFPKRDEAFF,TGTGCCAGCAGTTTCCCGAAACGGGATGAAGCTTTCTTT
TRBV2,-,-,TRBJ1-5,CASQGLGINQPQHF,TGTGCCAGCCAGGGGCTAGGCATTAATCAGCCCCAGCATTTT
TRBV19,-,-,TRBJ2-7,CASSIQGDEQYF,TGTGCCAGTAGTATACAAGGGGACGAGCAGTACTTC
TRBV28,-,-,TRBJ1-2,CASSPGGSYGYTF,TGTGCCAGCAGTCCCGGAGGGTCCTATGGCTACACCTTC
TRBV10-3,TRBD2,-,TRBJ2-5,CAVGGSLLETQYF,TGTGCCGTGGGGGGGAGTTTGCTCGAGACCCAGTACTTC